This T cell receptor beta chain was captured in a study of breast tumors, draining lymph nodes, adjacent tissues. Study-wide points: Tumor T cell lymph node origin was a supported hypothesis, not proven. Tumor TCR diversity was below lymph nodes but above nontumor tissue.

TCRdb re-derived calls from the multiplex PCR reads in MiXCR, one entry per CDR3 protein. The sample has approximately 280,000 distinct CDR3 sequences, around 30% seen once. This clonotype was seen ten or more times. Its cognate antigen is unknown. Axillary draining lymph nodes of breast cancer patients supplied the node samples. Between the trimmed V and J ends, which lost 3 bases and 4 bases, there was a span of 10 bases. The length of the CDR3 is 13 residues. V and J are TRBV12-3 or TRBV12-4 and TRBJ2-7; D is uncertain. This TCR derives from a female donor with breast cancer. Some clones in this sample may be carry-over from other donors' samples. Sample: axillary lymph node tissue. CDR3 amino acids: CASSFSQMYEQYF. CDR3 DNA: TGTGCCAGCAGTTTTAGCCAGATGTACGAGCAGTACTTC.